The entry that follows covers one T cell receptor beta chain sequence. The data derive from a study of blood T cell repertoires in COVID-19. Across the study: Both acute and convalescent COVID-19 samples were obtained from the United States, Italy and Spain. T cells, B-cell-depleted T cells, or PBMCs provided the cDNA or gDNA that served as material.

In the original workflow: Estimates of nucleated cell counts were drawn from the amplification of reference gene primers. Produced via immunoSEQ multiplex PCR; TCRdb's table is partial and in-frame only. V and J calls and clone size are copied from that table; D and trimming were computed from the DNA. The repertoire has hundreds of thousands of clones, roughly 85% of them found once; the top ten carry around 7.2%. The CDR3 spans 14 residues. V gave up 7 bases and J gave up 0 bases, with 12 bases separating them. Per germline, CDR1 MNHEY and CDR2 SVGAGI. The sample comprised peripheral blood. This rearrangement joins TRBV6-5 to TRBJ1-1, with D unresolved. The sequence came from a human donor in a cohort sampled during active COVID-19. The CDR3 bases are TGTGCCAGCAATCGCGGGTCGGTGAACACTGAAGCTTTCTTT. Translated: CASNRGSVNTEAFF.